This TCR beta chain was retrieved from a study of shared T cell receptors in the human thymus. Sequenced by immunoSEQ multiplex PCR; TCRdb stores in-frame clones only, minus some. This table has roughly 550,000 clones, 75% to 85% appearing once. Germline lookup yields CDR1 MGHDK and CDR2 SYGVNS. V dropped 3 bases and J dropped 3 bases, with 22 bases sitting between them. The CDR3 is 18 amino acids. The sample also formed part of further work on human thymus T cells. That publication notes: Those donating were healthy Finnish infants in corrective surgery for congenital heart defects. Thymic samples were excised during corrective heart operations. Both thymic and peripheral blood repertoires showed apparently biased V and J usage. Highly overlapping thymic repertoires in unrelated individuals were reported by related research.

What was sequenced was thymocytes. This sequence joins TRBV25-1 and TRBJ2-3; TRBD1 might be the D (7 bases). The clonotype originates from a boy under two years old with a congenital heart defect. The DNA for the CDR3 is TGTGCCAGCAGTGAGGTCGTCCATGCGCAGGGGGGAACAGATACGCAGTATTTT. Amino acid sequence: CASSEVVHAQGGTDTQYF.